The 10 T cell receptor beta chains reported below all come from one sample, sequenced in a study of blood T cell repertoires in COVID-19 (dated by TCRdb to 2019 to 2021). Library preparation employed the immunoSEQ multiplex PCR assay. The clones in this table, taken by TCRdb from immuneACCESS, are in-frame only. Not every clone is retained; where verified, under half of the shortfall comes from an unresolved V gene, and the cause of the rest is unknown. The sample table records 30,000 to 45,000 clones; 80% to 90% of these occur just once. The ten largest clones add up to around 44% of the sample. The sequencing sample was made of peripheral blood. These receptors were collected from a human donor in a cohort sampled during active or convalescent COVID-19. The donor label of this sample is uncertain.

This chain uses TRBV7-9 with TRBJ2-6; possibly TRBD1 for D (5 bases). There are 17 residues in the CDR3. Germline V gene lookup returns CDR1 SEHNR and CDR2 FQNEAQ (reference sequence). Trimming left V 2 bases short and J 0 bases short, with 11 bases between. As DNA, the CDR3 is TGTGCCAGCAGCTTATCTACAGGCTTCTCTGGGGCCAACGTCCTGACTTTC. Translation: CASSLSTGFSGANVLTF.

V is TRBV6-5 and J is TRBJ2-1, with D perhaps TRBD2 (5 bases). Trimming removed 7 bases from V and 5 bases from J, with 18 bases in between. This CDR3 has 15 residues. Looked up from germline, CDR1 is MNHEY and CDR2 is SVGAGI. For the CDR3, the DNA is TGTGCCAGCACTGTCACTTCGGCGGGTCACAATGAGCAGTTCTTC. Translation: CASTVTSAGHNEQFF.

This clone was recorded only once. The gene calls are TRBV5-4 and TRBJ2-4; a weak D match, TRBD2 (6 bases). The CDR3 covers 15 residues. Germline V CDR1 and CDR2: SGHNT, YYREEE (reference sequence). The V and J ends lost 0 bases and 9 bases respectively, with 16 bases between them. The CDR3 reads CASSLATRGRSIQYF. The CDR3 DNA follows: TGTGCCAGCAGCTTGGCGACTAGAGGGCGGAGCATTCAGTACTTC.

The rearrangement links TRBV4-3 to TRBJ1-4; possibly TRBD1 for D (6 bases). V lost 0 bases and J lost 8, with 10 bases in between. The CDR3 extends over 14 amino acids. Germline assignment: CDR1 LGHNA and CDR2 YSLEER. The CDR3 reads CASSQDRGLEKLFF. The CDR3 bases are TGCGCCAGCAGCCAAGACAGGGGCTTGGAAAAACTGTTTTTT.

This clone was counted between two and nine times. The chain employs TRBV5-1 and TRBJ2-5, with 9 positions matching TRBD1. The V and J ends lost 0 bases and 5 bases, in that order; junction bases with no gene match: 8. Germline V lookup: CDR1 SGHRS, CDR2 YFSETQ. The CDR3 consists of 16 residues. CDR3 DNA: TGCGCCAGCAGCTTGGACCCGGGACAGGGTAGCGAGACCCAGTACTTC. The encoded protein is CASSLDPGQGSETQYF.

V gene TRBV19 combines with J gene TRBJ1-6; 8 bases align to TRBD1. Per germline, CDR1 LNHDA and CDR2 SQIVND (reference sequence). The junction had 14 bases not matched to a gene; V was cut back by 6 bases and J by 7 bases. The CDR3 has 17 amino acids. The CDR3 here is CASSPNRGGARNSPLHF. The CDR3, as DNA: TGTGCCAGTAGCCCCAACAGGGGGGGCGCGAGGAATTCACCCCTCCACTTT.

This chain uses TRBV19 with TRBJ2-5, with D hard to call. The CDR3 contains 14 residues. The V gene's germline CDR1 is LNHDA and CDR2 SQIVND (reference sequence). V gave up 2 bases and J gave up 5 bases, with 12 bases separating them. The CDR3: CASSINHRHETQYF. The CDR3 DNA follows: TGTGCCAGTAGTATAAATCATAGACATGAGACCCAGTACTTC.

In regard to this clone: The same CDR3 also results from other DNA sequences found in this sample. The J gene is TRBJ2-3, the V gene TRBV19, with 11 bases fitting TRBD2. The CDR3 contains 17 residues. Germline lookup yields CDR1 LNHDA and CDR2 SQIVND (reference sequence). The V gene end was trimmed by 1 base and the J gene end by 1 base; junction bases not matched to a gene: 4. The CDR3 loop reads CASSIGVAGGRTDTQYF. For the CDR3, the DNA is TGTGCCAGTAGTATAGGGGTAGCGGGAGGGCGCACAGATACGCAGTATTTT.

CDR3 bases: TGTGCCAGCAGCCAAGTGGGGGGGGACACTGAAGCTTTCTTT. Protein: CASSQVGGDTEAFF. V and J are TRBV3-1 (or the pseudogene TRBV3-2) and TRBJ1-1; TRBD1 might be the D (5 bases). With 1 base removed from V and 3 bases from J, the gap between germline ends came to 9 bases. The CDR3 contains 14 residues. Germline V lookup: CDR1 LGHDT, CDR2 YNNKEL (reference sequence).

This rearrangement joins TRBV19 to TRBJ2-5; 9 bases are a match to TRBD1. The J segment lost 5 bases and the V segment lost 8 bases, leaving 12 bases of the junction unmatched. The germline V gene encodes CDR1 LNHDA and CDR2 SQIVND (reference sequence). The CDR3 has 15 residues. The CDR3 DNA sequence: TGTGCCAGTCGTAGTCCCGGGACAGGGACGGAGACCCAGTACTTC. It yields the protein CASRSPGTGTETQYF.